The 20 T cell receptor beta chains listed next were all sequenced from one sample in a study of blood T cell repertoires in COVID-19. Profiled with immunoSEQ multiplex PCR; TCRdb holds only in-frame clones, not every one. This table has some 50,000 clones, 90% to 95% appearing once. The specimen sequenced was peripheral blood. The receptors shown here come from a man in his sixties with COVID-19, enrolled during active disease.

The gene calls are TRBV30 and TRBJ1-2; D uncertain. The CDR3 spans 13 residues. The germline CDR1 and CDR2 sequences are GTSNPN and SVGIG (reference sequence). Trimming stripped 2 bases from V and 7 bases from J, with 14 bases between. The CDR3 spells CAWSSSGLSGYTF. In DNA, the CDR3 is TGTGCCTGGAGTTCCTCCGGACTCTCTGGCTACACCTTC.

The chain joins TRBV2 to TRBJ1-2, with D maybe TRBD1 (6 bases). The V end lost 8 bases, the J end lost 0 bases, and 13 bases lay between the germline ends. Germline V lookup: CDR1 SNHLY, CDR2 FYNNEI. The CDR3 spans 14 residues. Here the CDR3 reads CASRPGHTNYGYTF. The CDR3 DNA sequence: TGTGCCAGCCGACCGGGACACACTAACTATGGCTACACCTTC.

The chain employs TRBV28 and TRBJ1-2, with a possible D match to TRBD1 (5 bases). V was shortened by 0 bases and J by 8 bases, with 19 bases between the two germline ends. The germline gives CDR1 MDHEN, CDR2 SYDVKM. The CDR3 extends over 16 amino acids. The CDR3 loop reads CASSLWADRVGRGYTF. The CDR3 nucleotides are TGTGCCAGCAGTTTATGGGCTGACAGAGTCGGTCGGGGCTACACCTTC.

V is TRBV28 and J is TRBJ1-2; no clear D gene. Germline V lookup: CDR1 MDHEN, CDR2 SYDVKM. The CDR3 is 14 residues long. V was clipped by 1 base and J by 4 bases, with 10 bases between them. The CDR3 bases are TGTGCCAGCAGTTTATTGGCGGGGATCTATGGCTACACCTTC. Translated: CASSLLAGIYGYTF.

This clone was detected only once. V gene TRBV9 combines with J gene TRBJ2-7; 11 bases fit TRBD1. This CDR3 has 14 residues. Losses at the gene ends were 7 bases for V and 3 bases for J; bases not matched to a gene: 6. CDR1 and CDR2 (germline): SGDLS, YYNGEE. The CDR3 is CASSGGQGVYEQYF. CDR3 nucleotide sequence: TGTGCCAGCTCCGGGGGACAGGGGGTCTACGAGCAGTACTTC.

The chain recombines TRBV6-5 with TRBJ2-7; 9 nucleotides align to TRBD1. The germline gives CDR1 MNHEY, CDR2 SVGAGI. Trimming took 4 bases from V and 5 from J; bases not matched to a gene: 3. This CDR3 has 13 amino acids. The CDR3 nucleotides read TGTGCCAGCAGTTGGACAGGGGTGAACGAGCAGTACTTC. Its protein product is CASSWTGVNEQYF.

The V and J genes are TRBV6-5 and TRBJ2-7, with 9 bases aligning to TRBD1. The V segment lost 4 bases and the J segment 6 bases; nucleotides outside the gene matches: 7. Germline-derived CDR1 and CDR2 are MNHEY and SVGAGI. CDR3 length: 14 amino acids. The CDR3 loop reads CASSFTGQGVEQYF. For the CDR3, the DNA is TGTGCCAGCAGTTTCACGGGACAGGGCGTCGAGCAGTACTTC.

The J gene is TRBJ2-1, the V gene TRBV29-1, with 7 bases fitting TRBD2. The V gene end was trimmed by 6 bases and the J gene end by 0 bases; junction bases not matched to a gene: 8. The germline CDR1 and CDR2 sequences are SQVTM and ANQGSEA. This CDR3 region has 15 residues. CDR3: CSVAGRAGSYNEQFF. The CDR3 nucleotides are TGCAGCGTGGCGGGGAGGGCGGGCTCCTACAATGAGCAGTTCTTC.

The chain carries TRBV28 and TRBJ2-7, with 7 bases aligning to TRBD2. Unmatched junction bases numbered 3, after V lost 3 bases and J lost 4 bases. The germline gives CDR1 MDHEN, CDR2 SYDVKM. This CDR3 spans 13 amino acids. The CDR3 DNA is TGTGCCAGCAGTTTGGGGGGGAGATACGAGCAGTACTTC. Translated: CASSLGGRYEQYF.

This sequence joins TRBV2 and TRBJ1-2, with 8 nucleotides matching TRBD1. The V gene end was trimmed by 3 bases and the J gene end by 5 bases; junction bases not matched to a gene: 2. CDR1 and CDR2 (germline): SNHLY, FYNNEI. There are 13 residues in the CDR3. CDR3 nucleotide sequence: TGTGCCAGCAGTGACAGGGGGCGATATGGCTACACCTTC. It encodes CASSDRGRYGYTF. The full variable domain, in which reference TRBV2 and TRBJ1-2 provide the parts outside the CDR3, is EPEVTQTPSHQVTQMGQEVILRCVPISNHLYFYWYRQILGQKVEFLVSFYNNEISEKSEIFDDQFSVERPDGSNFTLKIRSTKLEDSAMYFCASSDRGRYGYTFGSGTRLTVV.

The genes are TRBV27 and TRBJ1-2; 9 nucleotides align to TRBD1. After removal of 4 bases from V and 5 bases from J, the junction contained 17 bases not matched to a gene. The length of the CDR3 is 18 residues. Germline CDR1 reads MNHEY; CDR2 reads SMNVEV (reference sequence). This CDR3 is CASSSLIPGQGTRYGYTF. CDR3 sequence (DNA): TGTGCCAGCAGTTCCCTAATACCGGGACAGGGTACTCGGTATGGCTACACCTTC.

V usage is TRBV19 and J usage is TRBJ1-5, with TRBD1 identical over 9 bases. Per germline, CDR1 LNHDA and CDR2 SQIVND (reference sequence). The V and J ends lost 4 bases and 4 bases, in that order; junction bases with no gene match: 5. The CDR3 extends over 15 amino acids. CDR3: CASSTTGGRNQPQHF. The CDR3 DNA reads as TGTGCCAGTAGTACGACAGGGGGGAGGAATCAGCCCCAGCATTTT.

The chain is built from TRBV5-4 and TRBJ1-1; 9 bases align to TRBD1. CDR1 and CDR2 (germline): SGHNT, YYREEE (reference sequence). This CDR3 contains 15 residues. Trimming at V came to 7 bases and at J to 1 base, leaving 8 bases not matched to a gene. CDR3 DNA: TGTGCCAGCGAGAAGCCGGGACAGGGGAACACTGAAGCTTTCTTT. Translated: CASEKPGQGNTEAFF. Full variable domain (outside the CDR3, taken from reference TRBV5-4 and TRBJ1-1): ETGVTQSPTHLIKTRGQQVTLRCSSQSGHNTVSWYQQALGQGPQFIFQYYREEENGRGNFPPRFSGLQFPNYSSELNVNALELDDSALYLCASEKPGQGNTEAFFGQGTRLTVV.

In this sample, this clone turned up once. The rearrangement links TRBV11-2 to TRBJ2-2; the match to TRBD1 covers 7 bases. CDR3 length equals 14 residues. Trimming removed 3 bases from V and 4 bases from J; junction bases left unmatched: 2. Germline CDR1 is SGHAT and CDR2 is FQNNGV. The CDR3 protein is CASSFGQVTGELFF. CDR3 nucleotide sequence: TGTGCCAGCAGCTTTGGACAGGTCACCGGGGAGCTGTTTTTT.

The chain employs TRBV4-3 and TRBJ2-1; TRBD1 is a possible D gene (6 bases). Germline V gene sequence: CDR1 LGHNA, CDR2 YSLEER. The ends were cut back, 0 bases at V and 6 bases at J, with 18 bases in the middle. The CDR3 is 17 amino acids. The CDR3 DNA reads TGCGCCAGCAGCCAAGATCCGATCACCACAGGGTCCAATGAGCAGTTCTTC. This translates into CASSQDPITTGSNEQFF.

The CDR3 nucleotides are TGTGCCACCAGCAGAGATCCTAGTTTTTACAGGGCCCGGGGCTACACCTTC. This sequence encodes CATSRDPSFYRARGYTF. The chain joins TRBV15 to TRBJ1-2, with a tentative D call TRBD1 (6 bases). V lost 0 bases and J 8 bases, leaving 22 bases between the germline ends. In germline, CDR1 is LNHNV, CDR2 YYDKDF (reference sequence). This CDR3 has 17 amino acids.

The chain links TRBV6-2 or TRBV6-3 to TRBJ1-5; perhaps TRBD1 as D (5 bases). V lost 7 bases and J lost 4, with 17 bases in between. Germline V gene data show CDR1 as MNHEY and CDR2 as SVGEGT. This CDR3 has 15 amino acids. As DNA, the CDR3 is TGTGCCAGCACCCCCTTGGGGCAGAAAAATCAGCCCCAGCATTTT. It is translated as CASTPLGQKNQPQHF.

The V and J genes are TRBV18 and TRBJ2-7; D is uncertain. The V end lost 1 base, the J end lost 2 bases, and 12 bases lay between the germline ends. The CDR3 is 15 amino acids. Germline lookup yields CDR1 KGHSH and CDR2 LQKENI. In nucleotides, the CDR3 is TGTGCCAGCTCACCACAGCAGGCCTCGGCCTACGAGCAGTACTTC. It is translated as CASSPQQASAYEQYF.

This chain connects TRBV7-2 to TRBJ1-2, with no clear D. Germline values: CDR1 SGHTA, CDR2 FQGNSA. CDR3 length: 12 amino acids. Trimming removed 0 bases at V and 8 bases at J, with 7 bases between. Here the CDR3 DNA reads TGTGCCAGCAGCTTAGCCGGGTGGGGCTACACCTTC. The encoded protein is CASSLAGWGYTF.

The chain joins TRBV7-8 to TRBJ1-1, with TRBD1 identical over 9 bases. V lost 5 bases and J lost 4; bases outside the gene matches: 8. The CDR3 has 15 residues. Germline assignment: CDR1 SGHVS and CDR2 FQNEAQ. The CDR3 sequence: CASSPRQGGSTEAFF. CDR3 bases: TGTGCCAGCAGCCCACGACAGGGGGGATCCACTGAAGCTTTCTTT.